Presented here are 12 T cell receptor beta chains from one specimen sequenced in a study of T cell responses to AZD1222 COVID-19 vaccine. Here immunoSEQ multiplex PCR was the method, and the copy in TCRdb shows in-frame clones only, minus some. This sample has 150,000 to 180,000 clones, with approximately 87% found just once. Sequenced material: peripheral blood, taken on day 0 of MenACWY control vaccination. The receptors stem from an adult in good health.

This chain links TRBV11-3 with TRBJ2-2; D gene ambiguous. The CDR3 has 12 amino acids. Germline lookup yields CDR1 SGHNT and CDR2 YENEEA. V was pared by 4 bases and J by 8 bases, with 8 bases between. CDR3 DNA: TGTGCCAGCAGCTCGCCCCGAGGGGAGCTGTTTTTT. It codes for CASSSPRGELFF.

The chain recombines TRBV20-1 with TRBJ1-1; no definite D call. Per germline, CDR1 DFQATT and CDR2 SNEGSKA (reference sequence). Trimming removed 3 bases at V and 8 bases at J, with 10 bases between. This CDR3 spans 11 amino acids. The CDR3 DNA sequence: TGCAGTGCTAGCCGTTCAGTGGAAGCTTTCTTT. It is translated as CSASRSVEAFF.

This chain uses TRBV7-9 with TRBJ2-5, with TRBD1 as a possible D gene (6 bases). The germline V gene has CDR1 SEHNR and CDR2 FQNEAQ (reference sequence). The germline V and J ends were trimmed by 5 bases and 9 bases, with 22 bases remaining between them. The CDR3 runs to 15 residues. The CDR3 region is CASSPGGGLLKAQYF. The CDR3 coding sequence is TGTGCCAGCAGCCCCGGTGGGGGCCTGTTAAAGGCCCAGTACTTC.

The rearrangement links TRBV10-1 to TRBJ1-2, with D unresolved. The CDR3 has 11 amino acids. V was pared by 10 bases and J by 8 bases, with 14 bases between. CDR1 and CDR2 (germline): WNHNN, SYGVQD (reference sequence). DNA of the CDR3: TGCGCCAAACCCCTCCTGGCCGGCTACACCTTC. It codes for CAKPLLAGYTF.

The sample holds one count of this clone. The rearrangement links TRBV5-1 to TRBJ1-1; the D gene is possibly TRBD1 (5 bases). V dropped 1 base and J dropped 4 bases, with 11 bases sitting between them. CDR1 and CDR2 from the germline V gene are SGHRS and YFSETQ. There are 14 residues in the CDR3. The CDR3 reads CASSLWGRSTEAFF. CDR3 nucleotide sequence: TGCGCCAGCAGCTTGTGGGGCAGGTCCACTGAAGCTTTCTTT.

The rearrangement uses TRBV11-1 and TRBJ1-1, with D perhaps matching TRBD1 (6 bases). The CDR3 spans 11 residues. Trimming took 5 bases from V and 11 from J, leaving 12 bases between them. Looked up from germline, CDR1 is SGHAT and CDR2 is FQDESV (reference sequence). The CDR3 region has the DNA TGTGCCAGCAGCCCCCACAGGGACGCTTTCTTT. It yields the protein CASSPHRDAFF.

The chain uses TRBV11-3 and TRBJ2-7; no definite D call. The germline V gene has CDR1 SGHNT and CDR2 YENEEA. Trimming pared 4 bases from V and 3 bases from J, leaving 7 bases between. This CDR3 region has 12 residues. The chain's CDR3 is CASSSVLYEQYV. Here the CDR3 DNA reads TGTGCCAGCAGCTCCGTCCTCTACGAGCAGTACGTC.

V gene TRBV5-1 combines with J gene TRBJ1-2; D may be TRBD1 (5 bases). From germline, CDR1 is SGHRS and CDR2 YFSETQ. The V end was cut by 4 bases, the J end by 0 bases, with 10 bases between. The CDR3 has 14 residues. For the CDR3, the DNA is TGCGCCAGCAGCCCGGTGACAGCTAACTATGGCTACACCTTC. Encoded protein: CASSPVTANYGYTF.

The CDR3 spells CASSLGGGSEKLFF. CDR3 bases: TGTGCCAGCAGCCTTGGGGGGGGCTCTGAAAAACTGTTTTTT. The V gene is TRBV28, the J gene TRBJ1-4; weak D call: TRBD1 (6 bases). From germline, CDR1 is MDHEN and CDR2 SYDVKM. V was pared by 6 bases and J by 7 bases, with 15 bases between. CDR3 length equals 14 residues.

This clone was counted once. The chain has TRBV5-1 and TRBJ2-7, with 7 bases lining up with TRBD2. V gave up 5 bases and J gave up 3 bases; unmatched junction bases: 5. CDR1 and CDR2 (germline): SGHRS, YFSETQ. This CDR3 has 13 amino acids. CDR3 in amino acids: CASRPAGNYEQYF. The CDR3, as DNA: TGCGCCAGCAGGCCAGCGGGGAACTACGAGCAGTACTTC.

The V gene is TRBV3-1 (or the pseudogene TRBV3-2), the J gene TRBJ2-3; no clear D gene. Trimming took off 4 bases at V and 8 bases at J, with 10 bases between the two ends. Germline loops: CDR1 LGHDT, CDR2 YNNKEL (reference sequence). The CDR3 extends over 12 amino acids. CDR3 residues: CASSPDWGTQYF. Here the CDR3 DNA reads TGTGCCAGCAGCCCAGACTGGGGTACGCAGTATTTT.

For this clone: A much larger clone differs from this one at a single base, so this may be a read error. V and J are TRBV19 and TRBJ2-5; 8 bases match TRBD2. CDR1 is LNHDA, CDR2 SQIVND, per germline (reference sequence). The CDR3 loop spans 13 amino acids. The V and J ends lost 9 bases and 5 bases, in that order; junction bases with no gene match: 8. The CDR3 bases are TGTGCCAGAAATCGCGGGGGGAGGGAGACCCAGTACTTC. It translates to CARNRGGRETQYF.